These 10 T cell receptor beta chains were all obtained from the same sample, sequenced in a study of OX40 agonist ivuxolimab in advanced cancers. TCRdb's copy holds only in-frame clones and misses some; the assay was immunoSEQ multiplex PCR. The data hold tens of thousands of clones, with 75% to 85% observed a single time. The material was CD4+ or CD8+ T cells sorted from blood, obtained in a trial of the OX40 agonist ivuxolimab. Every receptor here comes from an adult with an advanced solid tumor such as melanoma, head and neck, liver or kidney cancer.

V and J are TRBV4-3 and TRBJ2-3; the D gene is possibly TRBD2 (7 bases). This CDR3 region has 18 residues. Per germline, CDR1 LGHNA and CDR2 YSLEER. Between the trimmed V and J ends, which lost 4 bases and 0 bases, there was a span of 20 bases. Here the CDR3 DNA reads TGCGCCAGCAGCCGTGTCTCTGGGGGGGGCGATAGCACAGATACGCAGTATTTT. This encodes CASSRVSGGGDSTDTQYF.

The chain recombines TRBV5-1 with TRBJ1-4, with no clear D. Between the trimmed V and J ends, which lost 5 bases and 6 bases, there was a span of 8 bases. The germline V gene has CDR1 SGHRS and CDR2 YFSETQ. The CDR3 is 12 residues long. The CDR3, as DNA: TGCGCCAGCAGGTGGAGGGATGAAAAACTGTTTTTT. Residues: CASRWRDEKLFF.

CDR3 bases: TGTGCCAGTTCCCAGGGGGCCTACAATGAGCAGTTCTTC. Amino acids: CASSQGAYNEQFF. This chain links TRBV11-2 with TRBJ2-1; 7 nucleotides align to TRBD1. Germline assignment: CDR1 SGHAT and CDR2 FQNNGV. The CDR3 is 13 residues long. Trimming cost V 9 bases and J 2 bases; bases outside gene matches: 4.

This clone was found a few times. The V and J genes are TRBV6-1 and TRBJ2-1; 9 positions agree with TRBD1. Trimming took 2 bases from V and 6 from J; bases not matched to a gene: 5. The germline V gene encodes CDR1 MNHNS and CDR2 SASEGT. The length of the CDR3 is 15 residues. This chain's CDR3 is CASSEKGTGRNEQFF. The CDR3 region has the DNA TGTGCCAGCAGTGAAAAAGGGACAGGGCGCAATGAGCAGTTCTTC.

The V gene is TRBV5-1, the J gene TRBJ1-5, with D maybe TRBD1 (6 bases). Germline CDR1 SGHRS, CDR2 YFSETQ. Trimming cost V 4 bases and J 4 bases, with 24 bases left between them. CDR3 size: 18 residues. CDR3 coding DNA: TGCGCCAGCAGCCCGGCCGGTTCGGGGGGCCCCGTTAATCAGCCCCAGCATTTT. Its protein is CASSPAGSGGPVNQPQHF.

The chain is built from TRBV6-5 and TRBJ1-3; 7 bases align to TRBD1. After removal of 10 bases from V and 5 bases from J, the junction contained 11 bases not matched to a gene. The CDR3 runs 14 residues. The germline V gene has CDR1 MNHEY and CDR2 SVGAGI. CDR3 amino acids: CATSGGTLRNTIYF. CDR3 nucleotide sequence: TGTGCCACCTCAGGGGGGACCCTCCGAAACACCATATATTTT.

This chain links TRBV4-1 with TRBJ2-7; 9 nucleotides line up with TRBD1. V shed 1 base, J shed 2 bases, and the junction held 3 bases outside the gene matches. This CDR3 comprises 15 residues. Germline V CDR1 and CDR2: MGHRA, YSYEKL. CDR3 amino acids: CASSQVGTGTYEQYF. In nucleotides, the CDR3 is TGCGCCAGCAGCCAAGTAGGGACAGGGACCTACGAGCAGTACTTC.

The chain joins TRBV28 to TRBJ1-2; tentatively, D is TRBD1 (5 bases). There are 16 residues in the CDR3. V was trimmed by 2 bases and J by 2 bases, leaving 15 bases between them. Germline CDR1 is MDHEN and CDR2 is SYDVKM. The CDR3, as DNA: TGTGCCAGCAGTTTAGGTGGGGGGACCCGAAACTATGGCTACACCTTC. It yields the protein CASSLGGGTRNYGYTF.

This chain connects TRBV6-1 to TRBJ1-2; possibly TRBD1 for D (6 bases). V dropped 0 bases and J dropped 3 bases, with 23 bases sitting between them. From germline, CDR1 is MNHNS and CDR2 SASEGT. The CDR3 runs 19 residues. The CDR3 loop is CASSEALRGADHLDYGYTF. CDR3 in DNA: TGTGCCAGCAGTGAAGCTTTGAGGGGGGCAGACCATCTCGACTATGGCTACACCTTC.

V and J are TRBV21-1 and TRBJ2-2; the D call TRBD1 from the table was never checked on the DNA. TRBV21-1 is deemed a pseudogene. This CDR3 is 16 amino acids long. The DNA of the CDR3 is TGTGCCAGCAGCAAAGCTCTTCAGGATCACACCGGGGAGCTGTTTTTT. Its translation is CASSKALQDHTGELFF.